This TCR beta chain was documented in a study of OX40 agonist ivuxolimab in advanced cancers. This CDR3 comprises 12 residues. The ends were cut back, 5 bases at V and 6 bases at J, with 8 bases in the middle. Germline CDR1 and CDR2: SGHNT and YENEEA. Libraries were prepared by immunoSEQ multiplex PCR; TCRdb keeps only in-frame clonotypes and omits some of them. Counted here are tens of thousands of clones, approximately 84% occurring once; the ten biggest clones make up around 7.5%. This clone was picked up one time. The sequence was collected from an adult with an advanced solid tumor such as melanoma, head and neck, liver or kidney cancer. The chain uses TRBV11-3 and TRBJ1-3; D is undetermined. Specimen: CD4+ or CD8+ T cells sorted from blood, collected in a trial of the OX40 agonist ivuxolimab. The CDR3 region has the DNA TGTGCCAGCAGCCGCCAAGTAAACACCATATATTTT. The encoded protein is CASSRQVNTIYF.